What follows describes a single T cell receptor (beta chain). The antigen it binds to is not known. No clone much larger than this one lies a single base away; base qualities are absent. Unstimulated Tregs (CD4+CD25+CD127-), CD4+ non-Tregs (CD4+CD25-), CD4 and CD8 cells were FACS-sorted from thawed PBMCs. Healthy control blood was obtained either as purchased buffy coats or from healthy volunteers. Healthy control blood was processed to PBMCs by Ficoll density gradient and cryopreserved, and patient PBMCs were collected before and after transplant. The trim is 4 bases for V and 10 bases for J, with a gap of 29 bases between the germline ends. Sequences MGHRA (CDR1) and YSYEKL (CDR2) are obtained from the germline V gene. From cysteine to phenylalanine, the CDR3 is 19 amino acids long. The read is trimmed to its CDR3 DNA, 57 bases read in frame from base 1. This entry belongs to a study of Tregs in tolerant kidney transplant recipients (dated by TCRdb to between 2018 and 2021). At the level of the whole study: TCRbeta sequencing was used in the study to identify donor-specific regulatory T cells before combined kidney and bone marrow transplantation, and the identified cells were then tracked after transplant. Several methods of expanding Tregs specific for an allogeneic donor were compared by TCRbeta repertoire sequencing in a few healthy controls.

The paper's findings and limits, for the study overall: Although technical replication error seemed to be minimal, the question of biological reproducibility was not addressed directly. The most biologically relevant and donor-specific TCRbeta repertoire appeared to be identified by expanding Tregs with activated donor B cells. Because only a small number of patients were included, the study had limitations, and the results will need to be validated in larger populations as well as under other immunosuppression protocols.

For TCRbeta CDR3 sequencing, genomic DNA from the sorted cells was extracted using the QIAGEN DNeasy Blood and Tissue Kit. High-throughput TCRbeta CDR3 sequencing, including PCR amplification with bias correction and internal controls, was performed commercially through immunoSEQ. Under the source paper's analysis protocol: Unique productive TCRbeta sequences were defined by CDR3 nucleotide sequence where primers matched, and otherwise by CDR3 amino acid sequence together with Vbeta and Jbeta genes. Sorting error was corrected by removing sequences shared between sorted populations at a frequency ratio of 2:1 or less, and the remaining shared sequences were assigned to the higher population. Sequences were defined as donor-reactive when expanded at least 5-fold in CFSE-low cells versus unstimulated cells and present at a frequency of at least 0.01% in CFSE-low cells. Jensen-Shannon divergence, calculated on the top 100 TCRbeta sequences ranked by frequency, was used to quantify repertoire divergence. For samples with multiple sequencing runs, sorting error was corrected in each run separately before the runs were combined. Drawn from immuneACCESS, this table holds only the in-frame rearrangements with V and J called that TCRdb kept. Clones are partly lost; checked studies trace under half to an unresolved V gene and leave the rest unexplained. The V and J calls and clone size are taken from that table; D and trimming were inferred from the DNA. Within this sample are roughly 250,000 clones, with approximately 83% of them counted one time only. Around 0.64% of the sample comes from the top ten.

The receptor was isolated from a human donor in good health. Sequenced: CD4+ T cells from blood. This receptor chain uses TRBV4-1 and TRBJ1-6, and TRBD1 may be the D gene, going by 6 matching bases. The DNA sequence follows: TGCGCCAGCAGCCGAAGTCGATCGGGAACAGGGTCTTTTGGCTCACCCCTCCACTTT. The encoded protein is CASSRSRSGTGSFGSPLHF.